The 18 T cell receptor beta chains listed next were all sequenced from one sample in a study of regulatory T cells in long-lasting Graves disease. As to time point: newly diagnosed GD, antithyroid drugs for less than 3 months. Isolated PBMC RNA provided the starting material for the TCR library. Building of the TCR beta libraries involved iRepertoire HTBI primers and Arm-PCR of CDR3 regions. TCRdb used MiXCR to reprocess the multiplex PCR reads, holding one entry per CDR3 protein. Of a few hundred thousand distinct CDR3 sequences in the sample, 14% are singletons; the top ten hold approximately 19%. Another study also made use of these data, one on T cells in Graves' hyperthyroidism and ophthalmopathy.

This specimen consisted of peripheral blood mononuclear cells (PBMCs), obtained at new diagnosis, from a patient treated with antithyroid drugs. These receptors originate from a woman between 50 and 59 years old with Graves disease.

This clonotype came up many times. A much larger clone sits a single nucleotide away, making a read error possible. The chain couples TRBV2 to TRBJ2-3; 12 bases map to TRBD2. There are 14 residues in the CDR3. V lost 6 bases and J lost 4; bases outside the gene matches: 2. Germline CDR1 is SNHLY and CDR2 is FYNNEI. Here the CDR3 reads CASRTSGSPDTQYF. In nucleotides, the CDR3 is TGTGCCAGCAGGACTAGCGGGAGCCCAGATACGCAGTATTTT.

For this clonotype: A much larger clone is a single base away; this may be a read error. The chain couples TRBV29-1 to TRBJ2-5; unclear D gene. The CDR3 is 12 residues long. The V end lost 4 bases, the J end lost 11 bases, and 17 bases lay between the germline ends. Germline V gives CDR1 SQVTM, CDR2 ANQGSEA. CDR3 bases: TGCAGCGTTGCAGAGAATCCTGGTGAGCAGTACTTC. Its translation is CSVAENPGEQYF.

This clonotype was recorded many times. This chain joins TRBV7-9 and TRBJ2-7; D might be TRBD1 (6 bases). V lost 3 bases and J lost 6, with 15 bases in between. The CDR3 runs to 14 residues. Germline CDR1 reads SEHNR; CDR2 reads FQNEAQ (reference sequence). The CDR3 region has the DNA TGTGCCAGCAGCTTCGACGGGACAACCGGCGAGCAGTACTTC. Protein sequence: CASSFDGTTGEQYF.

The gene calls are TRBV19 and TRBJ2-1, with 8 positions matching TRBD2. The end of the DNA fits TRBJ2-7 better, so the J call may be wrong. The length of the CDR3 is 14 residues. Per germline, CDR1 LNHDA and CDR2 SQIVND (reference sequence). The CDR3 DNA reads as TGTGCCAGTAGTCCTCAGCGGGGGACCTACGAGCAGTACTTC. Translation gives CASSPQRGTYEQYF.

This chain uses TRBV12-3 or TRBV12-4 with TRBJ2-3, with 9 bases fitting TRBD2. J was trimmed by 5 bases and V by 5 bases; bases with no gene match: 8. CDR3 size: 15 residues. The CDR3 nucleotides are TGTGCCAGCAGTGCGGGAGGGGGCTGGGGAGATACGCAGTATTTT. Its protein is CASSAGGGWGDTQYF.

The chain combines TRBV5-1 with TRBJ2-1; 7 bases fit TRBD1. V gave up 0 bases and J gave up 4 bases; unmatched junction bases: 4. The CDR3 length is 15 residues. Germline V gene lookup returns CDR1 SGHRS and CDR2 YFSETQ. The CDR3 spells CASSLGPQGYNEQFF. DNA for the CDR3: TGCGCCAGCAGCTTGGGACCACAGGGGTACAATGAGCAGTTCTTC.

The rearrangement joins TRBV4-2 to TRBJ1-2; 9 nucleotides agree with TRBD1. This CDR3 is built from 17 residues. The trim removed 0 bases at V and 6 bases at J, leaving 11 bases unmatched. Germline V CDR1 and CDR2: LGHNA, YNFKEQ. The CDR3 DNA follows: TGTGCCAGCAGCCAAGATCTCCCAACAGGGGGCCTCAATGGCTACACCTTC. Translation: CASSQDLPTGGLNGYTF.

This clonotype turned up a few times. This sequence joins TRBV5-1 and TRBJ1-6; TRBD1 matches 9 bases. Trimming took 2 bases from V and 11 from J; bases not matched to a gene: 14. This CDR3 is 17 amino acids long. Germline V gives CDR1 SGHRS, CDR2 YFSETQ. The CDR3 region has the DNA TGCGCCAGCAGCTTTTTCCCCTCGACAGGGGGATCGGCACCCCTCCACTTT. Residues: CASSFFPSTGGSAPLHF.

In its sample, this clonotype was seen many times. This chain connects TRBV27 to TRBJ2-1, with unresolved D. V lost 7 bases, J lost 0 bases, and 13 bases lay in between. The CDR3 length is 15 residues. The V gene's germline CDR1 is MNHEY and CDR2 SMNVEV (reference sequence). The CDR3, as DNA: TGTGCCAGCAACGTGGGTGTCAGCTCCTACAATGAGCAGTTCTTC. It translates to CASNVGVSSYNEQFF.

The gene calls are TRBV19 and TRBJ2-7; D ambiguous. V gave up 1 base and J gave up 4 bases, with 17 bases separating them. The CDR3 sequence is 16 residues long. Germline values: CDR1 LNHDA, CDR2 SQIVND (reference sequence). For the CDR3, the DNA is TGTGCCAGTAGTATAGGGTTCGGCGTATCTTCTTACGAGCAGTACTTC. It encodes CASSIGFGVSSYEQYF.

This clonotype was picked up many times. The chain couples TRBV20-1 to TRBJ2-1, with 8 bases identical to TRBD1. V gave up 1 base and J gave up 8 bases; unmatched junction bases: 10. Germline V gene sequence: CDR1 DFQATT, CDR2 SNEGSKA (reference sequence). This CDR3 contains 15 residues. This CDR3 is CSARAPADRVYEQFF. In DNA, the CDR3 is TGCAGTGCTAGAGCTCCGGCGGACAGGGTTTATGAGCAGTTCTTC.

This clonotype was detected many times. This chain links TRBV12-3 or TRBV12-4 with TRBJ1-5; unclear D gene. V lost 3 bases and J lost 7, with 13 bases in between. This CDR3 is built from 14 residues. CDR3 sequence reads: CASSLEFQSQPQHF. Here the CDR3 DNA reads TGTGCCAGCAGTTTGGAGTTTCAGTCGCAGCCCCAGCATTTT.

In regard to this clonotype: In this CDR3 the conserved last residue, phenylalanine or tryptophan, is missing, so a read error is likely. The rearrangement joins TRBV28 to TRBJ1-6; TRBD1 is a possible D gene (5 bases). V lost 10 bases and J 0 bases, leaving 13 bases between the germline ends. Germline CDR1 and CDR2: MDHEN and SYDVKM. This CDR3 spans 15 amino acids. Here the CDR3 reads CAIGTLSSYNSPLHL. The CDR3 nucleotides read TGTGCCATCGGGACTCTAAGCTCCTATAATTCACCCCTCCACCTT.

This clonotype appeared a few times. The J gene is TRBJ2-7, the V gene TRBV7-9, with D unclear. V lost 3 bases and J 3 bases, leaving 12 bases between the germline ends. This CDR3 has 14 amino acids. In germline, CDR1 is SEHNR, CDR2 FQNEAQ (reference sequence). The CDR3 DNA reads TGTGCCAGCAGCTTTATGGGCACAGACTACGAGCAGTACTTC. Protein: CASSFMGTDYEQYF.

This clonotype came up many times. The chain joins TRBV20-1 to TRBJ2-1; unclear D gene. Germline loops: CDR1 DFQATT, CDR2 SNEGSKA (reference sequence). V shed 5 bases and J shed 5 bases, with 13 bases lying between them. This CDR3 is 13 amino acids long. The DNA for the CDR3 is TGCAGTGCTGTGCCAGACACCGACAATGAGCAGTTCTTC. Amino acid sequence: CSAVPDTDNEQFF.

This clonotype showed up many times. The J gene is TRBJ2-7, the V gene TRBV20-1, with 10 positions matching TRBD2. V lost 1 base to trimming and J lost 1 base; unmatched junction nucleotides: 1. There are 14 residues in the CDR3. Germline assignment: CDR1 DFQATT and CDR2 SNEGSKA (reference sequence). CDR3 nucleotides: TGCAGTGCTAGAGTTAGCGGGGGGTCCTACGAGCAGTACTTC. This encodes CSARVSGGSYEQYF.

This clonotype has at least ten counts. The chain recombines TRBV30 with TRBJ2-7; TRBD2 matches 9 bases. The germline V gene has CDR1 GTSNPN and CDR2 SVGIG (reference sequence). CDR3 length: 15 amino acids. J gave up 4 bases and V 0 bases, and 7 bases lay outside the gene matches. CDR3 sequence: CAWSVWGTSPYEQYF. The CDR3 bases are TGTGCCTGGAGTGTATGGGGGACTAGCCCTTACGAGCAGTACTTC.

Remarks on this clonotype: At one end, the junction sequence differs from germline, possibly due to a read error. The chain couples TRBV5-1 to TRBJ2-1, with TRBD1 matching 7 bases. Germline values: CDR1 SGHRS, CDR2 YFSETQ. The CDR3 contains 16 residues. The CDR3 reads CASSLWDSKLYNERFF. Here the CDR3 DNA reads TGCGCCAGCAGCTTATGGGACAGTAAACTCTACAATGAGCGGTTCTTC.